These T cell receptor beta chains were read from a single sample in a study of early T cells in non-severe SARS-CoV-2 infection. MiXCR, applied by TCRdb to the 5' RACE reads, yields one record per CDR3 protein. The data hold 97,000 or so distinct CDR3 sequences, with over 10% observed a single time. Input material: whole blood. The receptors shown here come from an adult who was a healthcare worker with PCR-confirmed SARS-CoV-2 infection or an uninfected control (not recorded which). The CDR3 runs from the conserved cysteine through the conserved F or W. Fields, in order: D gene, V gene, clone size, J gene, CDR3 protein, CDR3 DNA. A D gene is named only where the DNA matches it firmly. Only part of the rows carry a size: once, few, many, or a class if the clone is expanded.

>TRBD2|TRBV7-3|few|TRBJ2-2
CASSSGTRRAGELFF
TGTGCCAGCAGCTCGGGGACTAGGAGGGCCGGGGAGCTGTTTTTT
>.|TRBV5-1|.|TRBJ1-3
CASSSEGPGNTIYF
TGCGCCAGCAGCTCGGAGGGGCCTGGAAACACCATATATTTT
>.|TRBV20-1|.|TRBJ2-6
CSASVAGSRGANVLTF
TGCAGTGCTAGCGTGGCAGGGTCTCGTGGGGCCAACGTCCTGACTTTC
>.|TRBV24-1|many|TRBJ2-1
CATSDILGDYNEQFF
TGTGCCACCAGTGATATTCTGGGTGACTACAATGAGCAGTTCTTC
>TRBD2|TRBV6-4|few|TRBJ2-1
CASSELAGGNEQFF
TGTGCCAGCAGTGAATTAGCGGGAGGCAATGAGCAGTTCTTC
>.|TRBV21-1|many|TRBJ2-7
CASSVGSVNRQGGPYEQYF
TGTGCCAGCAGCGTGGGTTCTGTGAACAGACAGGGTGGCCCGTACGAGCAGTACTTC
>.|TRBV7-9|.|TRBJ2-5
CASSPRGAPETQYF
TGTGCCAGCAGCCCCCGAGGGGCCCCCGAGACCCAGTACTTC
>TRBD2|TRBV11-1|few|TRBJ2-5
CASSLDLSGETQYF
TGTGCCAGCAGCTTAGACCTTAGCGGGGAGACCCAGTACTTC
>TRBD2|TRBV19|.|TRBJ2-1
CASSPGTSGSSYNEQFF
TGTGCCAGTAGTCCCGGGACTAGCGGAAGCTCCTACAATGAGCAGTTCTTC
>.|TRBV6-5|many|TRBJ2-7
CASSYGGNLLYEQYF
TGTGCCAGCAGTTACGGGGGAAATCTTCTCTACGAGCAGTACTTC
>.|TRBV29-1|.|TRBJ2-2
CSVLRTNTGELFF
TGCAGCGTCCTCCGGACCAACACCGGGGAGCTGTTTTTT
>.|TRBV3-1|many|TRBJ1-1
CASSQDWGNTEAFF
TGTGCCAGCAGCCAAGACTGGGGGAACACTGAAGCTTTCTTT
>TRBD1|TRBV15|.|TRBJ2-5
CATSRGGTGGQETQYF
TGTGCCACCAGCAGAGGTGGGACAGGAGGACAAGAGACCCAGTACTTC
>TRBD1|TRBV7-6|.|TRBJ2-7
CASSSHGQGALEQYF
TGTGCCAGCAGCTCCCACGGACAGGGGGCCCTCGAGCAGTACTTC
>.|TRBV19|many|TRBJ1-2
CASNIQGKGYGYTF
TGTGCCAGTAATATACAGGGTAAAGGCTATGGCTACACCTTC
>.|TRBV12-3/TRBV12-4|.|TRBJ1-3
CASRPADGNTIYF
TGTGCCAGCAGGCCGGCGGACGGAAACACCATATATTTT
>TRBD2|TRBV20-1|few|TRBJ2-7
CSARLGLAGGNEQYF
TGCAGTGCTAGACTTGGACTAGCGGGAGGGAACGAGCAGTACTTC
>TRBD2|TRBV11-2|.|TRBJ2-2
CASSFIAGTSPESHTGELFF
TGTGCCAGCAGCTTCATCGCCGGGACTAGTCCGGAGTCGCACACCGGGGAGCTGTTTTTT
>TRBD2|TRBV9|.|TRBJ2-4
CASSAGGLAKNIQYF
TGTGCCAGCAGCGCGGGGGGATTAGCCAAAAACATTCAGTACTTC
>.|TRBV7-2|many|TRBJ2-7
CASSLASSYEQYF
TGTGCCAGCAGCTTAGCCAGCTCCTACGAGCAGTACTTC
>.|TRBV20-1|many|TRBJ1-4
CSAIRRQINEKLFF
TGCAGTGCTATACGGCGACAGATTAATGAAAAACTGTTTTTT
>TRBD1|TRBV28|many|TRBJ2-7
CASSFGQAYEQYF
TGTGCCAGCAGTTTCGGACAGGCCTACGAGCAGTACTTC
>.|TRBV20-1|few|TRBJ2-7
CSARLREYEQYF
TGCAGTGCTAGACTCAGGGAGTACGAGCAGTACTTC
>.|TRBV29-1|.|TRBJ1-3
CSVVPGNGNTIYF
TGCAGCGTGGTCCCAGGGAACGGAAACACCATATATTTT
>.|TRBV20-1|.|TRBJ2-1
CSVRRGQYSGNNEQFF
TGCAGTGTTAGGAGGGGGCAGTACTCTGGGAACAATGAGCAGTTCTTC
>TRBD1|TRBV6-6|many|TRBJ2-5
CASSYGGRGRETQYF
TGTGCCAGCAGTTACGGGGGCAGGGGGCGAGAGACCCAGTACTTC
>TRBD2|TRBV6-6|.|TRBJ2-7
CASSGTSGVEQYF
TGTGCCAGCTCCGGGACTAGCGGGGTCGAGCAGTACTTC
>TRBD1|TRBV10-2|few|TRBJ1-3
CASSATGGSGNTIYF
TGCGCCAGCAGCGCCACAGGGGGATCTGGAAACACCATATATTTT
>.|TRBV11-2|.|TRBJ2-7
CASSSLRSYSYEQYF
TGTGCCAGCAGCTCCCTCCGATCATATTCCTACGAGCAGTACTTC
>TRBD1|TRBV27|.|TRBJ1-2
CASSSSGGMYYGYTF
TGTGCCAGCAGTTCGTCAGGGGGCATGTACTATGGCTACACCTTC
>TRBD2|TRBV28|.|TRBJ2-1
CASSSGTSGRAQQFF
TGTGCCAGCAGCTCCGGGACTAGCGGGAGGGCCCAGCAGTTCTTC
>.|TRBV18|many|TRBJ2-7
CASSPTSGRAYEQYF
TGTGCCAGCTCACCCACTTCGGGCCGAGCCTACGAGCAGTACTTC
>.|TRBV6-5|.|TRBJ2-1
CASSYSVLSGYNEQFF
TGTGCCAGCAGTTACTCGGTTCTGAGCGGTTACAATGAGCAGTTCTTC
>.|TRBV7-9|.|TRBJ1-1
CASRGPGAEAFF
TGTGCCAGCAGAGGACCCGGCGCTGAAGCTTTCTTT
>.|TRBV3-1|many|TRBJ1-5
CASSQWGDQPQHF
TGTGCCAGCAGCCAATGGGGGGATCAGCCCCAGCATTTT
>TRBD2|TRBV7-2|.|TRBJ2-5
CASSLGAGGGETQYF
TGTGCCAGCAGCTTAGGAGCGGGAGGTGGGGAGACCCAGTACTTC
>.|TRBV28|many|TRBJ2-5
CASGRGRETQYF
TGTGCCAGCGGGAGGGGGCGAGAGACCCAGTACTTC
>TRBD2|TRBV7-9|.|TRBJ2-3
CASSILAGVGDTQYF
TGTGCCAGCAGCATACTAGCGGGAGTTGGAGATACGCAGTATTTT
>TRBD2|TRBV29-1|.|TRBJ2-1
CSVLIAGVNEQFF
TGCAGCGTCCTAATAGCGGGAGTCAATGAGCAGTTCTTC
>TRBD1|TRBV11-2|.|TRBJ2-7
CASGDRQGRDEQYF
TGTGCCAGCGGGGACCGACAGGGGCGGGACGAGCAGTACTTC
>.|TRBV2|many|TRBJ2-2
CASSESGVTGELFF
TGTGCCAGCAGTGAATCCGGGGTCACCGGGGAGCTGTTTTTT
>.|TRBV12-3/TRBV12-4|many|TRBJ2-2
CASYQGSRTGELFF
TGTGCCAGCTATCAAGGGTCCCGCACCGGGGAGCTGTTTTTT
>TRBD1|TRBV5-1|.|TRBJ2-7
CASSLGNRGFEQYF
TGCGCCAGCAGCTTAGGGAACAGGGGGTTCGAGCAGTACTTC
>TRBD1|TRBV20-1|many|TRBJ1-1
CSARADRDTEAFF
TGCAGTGCTAGGGCGGACAGGGACACTGAAGCTTTCTTT
>TRBD2|TRBV23-1|many|TRBJ2-1
CASRASGTSGRASSYNEQFF
TGCGCCAGCAGAGCTTCCGGGACTAGCGGGAGGGCGAGCTCCTACAATGAGCAGTTCTTC
>.|TRBV11-3|few|TRBJ2-1
CASSLGGTPYNEQFF
TGTGCCAGCAGCTTAGGGGGAACACCCTACAATGAGCAGTTCTTC
>.|TRBV18|few|TRBJ2-4
CASSPAGLAKNIQYF
TGTGCCAGCTCACCGGCCGGGCTAGCCAAAAACATTCAGTACTTC
>TRBD1|TRBV15|.|TRBJ1-3
CATSRDLQGAFSTGNTIYF
TGTGCCACCAGCAGAGATTTACAGGGGGCCTTCTCGACTGGAAACACCATATATTTT
>.|TRBV27|few|TRBJ2-7
CASSRPLLVVSYEQYF
TGTGCCAGCAGCCGACCCTTGCTGGTAGTTTCTTACGAGCAGTACTTC
>TRBD2|TRBV20-1|.|TRBJ2-2
CSARGNLLAGSGGELFF
TGCAGTGCTAGGGGGAACCTACTAGCGGGCAGCGGCGGGGAGCTGTTTTTT
>TRBD2|TRBV6-6|.|TRBJ2-7
CASKRGGQIYEQYF
TGTGCCAGCAAGCGGGGGGGTCAGATCTACGAGCAGTACTTC
>TRBD2|TRBV18|.|TRBJ2-2
CASSPLAGSPGELFF
TGTGCCAGCTCACCACTAGCGGGATCTCCCGGGGAGCTGTTTTTT
>TRBD2|TRBV30|many|TRBJ2-7
CAWSTTSGYFSYEQYF
TGTGCCTGGAGTACAACTAGCGGATACTTCTCCTACGAGCAGTACTTC
>TRBD1|TRBV3-1|few|TRBJ1-3
CASSPTGVGNTIYF
TGTGCCAGCAGCCCGACAGGGGTTGGAAACACCATATATTTT
>.|TRBV12-3/TRBV12-4|few|TRBJ1-1
CASSSTGNF
TGTGCCAGCAGTTCCACAGGGAACTTT
>.|TRBV19|few|TRBJ2-7
CANRLPGTYEQYF
TGTGCCAACCGACTACCGGGGACCTACGAGCAGTACTTC
>.|TRBV7-2|few|TRBJ2-7
CASSLGSGMHYEQYF
TGTGCCAGCAGCTTAGGTAGTGGGATGCACTACGAGCAGTACTTC
>.|TRBV11-2|.|TRBJ1-2
CASSSAGTTGPLFGYTF
TGTGCCAGCAGCTCCGCCGGGACAACAGGTCCGCTTTTTGGCTACACCTTC
>.|TRBV29-1|.|TRBJ2-3
CSSGGSDRTDTQYF
TGCAGCTCCGGAGGTAGCGACCGCACAGATACGCAGTATTTT
>.|TRBV2|many|TRBJ2-2
CASSGDRFGGELFF
TGTGCCAGCTCGGGAGATCGGTTTGGCGGGGAGCTGTTTTTT